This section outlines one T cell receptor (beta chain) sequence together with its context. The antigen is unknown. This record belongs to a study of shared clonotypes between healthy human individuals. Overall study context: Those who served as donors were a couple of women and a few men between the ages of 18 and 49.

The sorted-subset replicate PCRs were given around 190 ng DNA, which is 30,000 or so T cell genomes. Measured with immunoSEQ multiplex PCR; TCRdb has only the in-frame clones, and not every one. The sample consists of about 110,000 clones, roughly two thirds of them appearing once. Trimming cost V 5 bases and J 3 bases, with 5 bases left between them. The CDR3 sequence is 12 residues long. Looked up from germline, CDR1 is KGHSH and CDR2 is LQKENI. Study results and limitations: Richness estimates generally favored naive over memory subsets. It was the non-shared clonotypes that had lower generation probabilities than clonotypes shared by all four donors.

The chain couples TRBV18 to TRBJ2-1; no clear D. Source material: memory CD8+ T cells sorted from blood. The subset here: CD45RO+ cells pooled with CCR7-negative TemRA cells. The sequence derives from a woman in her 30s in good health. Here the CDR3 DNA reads TGTGCCAGCTCAACGCTCTACAATGAGCAGTTCTTC. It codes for CASSTLYNEQFF.